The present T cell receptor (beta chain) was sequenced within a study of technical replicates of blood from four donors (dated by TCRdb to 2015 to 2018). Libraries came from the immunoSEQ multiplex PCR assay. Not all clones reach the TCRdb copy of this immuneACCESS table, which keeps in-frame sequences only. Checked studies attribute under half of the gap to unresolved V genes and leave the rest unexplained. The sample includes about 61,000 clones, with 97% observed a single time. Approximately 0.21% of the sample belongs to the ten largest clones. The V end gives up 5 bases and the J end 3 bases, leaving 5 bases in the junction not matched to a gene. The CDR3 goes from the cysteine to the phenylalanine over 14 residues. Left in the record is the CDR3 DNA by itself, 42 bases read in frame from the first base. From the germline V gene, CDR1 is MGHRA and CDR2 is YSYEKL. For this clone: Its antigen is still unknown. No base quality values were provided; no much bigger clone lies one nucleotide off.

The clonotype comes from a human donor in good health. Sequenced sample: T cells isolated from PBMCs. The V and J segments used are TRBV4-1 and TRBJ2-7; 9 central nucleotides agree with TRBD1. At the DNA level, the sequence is TGCGCCAGCAGCGTTGGGGACAGGGTCTACGAGCAGTACTTC. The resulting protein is CASSVGDRVYEQYF.